Detailed here is one TCR beta chain. The identical CDR3 is also encoded by other nucleotide sequences in the sample. At the deep level, the assay was run. Authors' data handling: ImmunoSEQ junction-only sequences lacked quality scores, so their filtering differed. Generated by immunoSEQ multiplex PCR, the TCRdb table keeps only in-frame clones and is missing some. V and J calls and clone size come straight from that table; D and trimming were deduced from the DNA. The table has 2 million to 2.5 million clones, approximately 95% seen once. These data come from a study of shared clonotypes between healthy human individuals. The CDR3 is made up of 14 amino acids. V was clipped by 3 bases and J by 1 base, with 7 bases between them. In germline, CDR1 is SNHLY, CDR2 FYNNEI.

The chain uses TRBV2 and TRBJ2-1; unclear D gene. The source of this sequence is a man between 18 and 35 years old in good health. The sequencing sample was made of naive CD4+ T cells sorted from blood. Noted subset: CD45RA+ positively selected. The CDR3 loop is CASSDRVSYNEQFF. CDR3 nucleotides: TGTGCCAGCAGTGATAGGGTGTCCTACAATGAGCAGTTCTTC.